Below, one TCR beta chain is given with its context. As yet, its antigen is unknown. The record originates from a study of OX40 agonist ivuxolimab in advanced cancers. Study-wide results and caveats: CD4+ and CD8+ blood T cells expanded clonally by week 6 at 0.1 to 3.0 mg/kg. The study found that CD8+ T cells averaged more expanded clones than CD4+.

Sequenced by immunoSEQ multiplex PCR; TCRdb stores in-frame clones only, minus some. This table has about 98,000 clones, roughly nine tenths appearing once. Excluded were patients having autoimmune disease history or systemic immunosuppression. The V end lost 8 bases, the J end lost 5 bases, and 12 bases lay between the germline ends. This CDR3 has 12 amino acids. Germline CDR1 PRHDT, CDR2 FYEKMQ (reference sequence). The chain combines TRBV13 with TRBJ1-1; no clear D gene. The clonotype originates from an adult with an advanced solid tumor such as melanoma, head and neck, liver or kidney cancer. This material consisted of CD4+ or CD8+ T cells sorted from blood, taken in a trial of the OX40 agonist ivuxolimab. The CDR3 DNA sequence: TGTGCCAGCGGGCACAAATGGACTGAAGCTTTCTTT. Protein: CASGHKWTEAFF.